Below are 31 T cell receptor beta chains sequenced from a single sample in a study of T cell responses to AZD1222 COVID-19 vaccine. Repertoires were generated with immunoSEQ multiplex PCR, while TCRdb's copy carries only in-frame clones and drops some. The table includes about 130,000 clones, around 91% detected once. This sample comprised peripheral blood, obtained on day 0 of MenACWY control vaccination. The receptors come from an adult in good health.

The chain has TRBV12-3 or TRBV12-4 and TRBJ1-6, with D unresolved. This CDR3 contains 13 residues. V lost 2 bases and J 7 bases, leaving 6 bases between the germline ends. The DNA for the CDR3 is TGTGCCAGCAGTTTATGGACCAATTCACCCCTCCACTTT. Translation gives CASSLWTNSPLHF.

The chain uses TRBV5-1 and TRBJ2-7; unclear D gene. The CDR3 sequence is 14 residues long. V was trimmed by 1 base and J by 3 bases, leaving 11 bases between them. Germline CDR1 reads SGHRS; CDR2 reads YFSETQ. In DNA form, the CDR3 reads TGCGCCAGCAGCTTGATGGGATCGAGCTACGAGCAGTACGTC. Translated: CASSLMGSSYEQYV.

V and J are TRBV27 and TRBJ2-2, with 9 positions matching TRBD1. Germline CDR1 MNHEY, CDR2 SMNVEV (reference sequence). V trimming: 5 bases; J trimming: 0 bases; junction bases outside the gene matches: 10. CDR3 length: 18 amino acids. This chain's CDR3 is CASSTSLQGAPNTGELFF. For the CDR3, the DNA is TGTGCCAGCAGTACGTCTCTACAGGGGGCACCGAACACCGGGGAGCTGTTTTTT.

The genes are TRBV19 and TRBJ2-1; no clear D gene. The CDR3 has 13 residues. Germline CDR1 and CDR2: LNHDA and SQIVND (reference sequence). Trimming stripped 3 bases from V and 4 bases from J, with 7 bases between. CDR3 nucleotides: TGTGCCAGTAGTATTGGTGATTACAATGAGCAGTTCTTC. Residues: CASSIGDYNEQFF.

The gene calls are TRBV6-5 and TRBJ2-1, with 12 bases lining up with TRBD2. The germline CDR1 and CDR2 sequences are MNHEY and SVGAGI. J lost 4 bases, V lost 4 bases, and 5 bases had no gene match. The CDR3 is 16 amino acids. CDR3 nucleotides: TGTGCCAGCAGTTGGACTAGCGGGGCCACATACAATGAGCAGTTCTTC. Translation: CASSWTSGATYNEQFF.

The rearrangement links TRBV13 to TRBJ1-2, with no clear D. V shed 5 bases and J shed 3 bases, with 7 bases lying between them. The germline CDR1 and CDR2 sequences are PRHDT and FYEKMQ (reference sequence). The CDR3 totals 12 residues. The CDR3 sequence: CASSTKDYGYTF. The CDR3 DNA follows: TGTGCCAGCAGCACGAAGGACTATGGCTACACCTTC.

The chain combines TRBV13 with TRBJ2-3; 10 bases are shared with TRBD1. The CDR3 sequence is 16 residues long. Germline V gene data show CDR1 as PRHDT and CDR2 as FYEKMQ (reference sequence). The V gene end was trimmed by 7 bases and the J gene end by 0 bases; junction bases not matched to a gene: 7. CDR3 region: CASTQRDRGSTDTQYF. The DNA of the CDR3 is TGTGCCAGCACCCAGCGGGACAGGGGTAGCACAGATACGCAGTATTTT.

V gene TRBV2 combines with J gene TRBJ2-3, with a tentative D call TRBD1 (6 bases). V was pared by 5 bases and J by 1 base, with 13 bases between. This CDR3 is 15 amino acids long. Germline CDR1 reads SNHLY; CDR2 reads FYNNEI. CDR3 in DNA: TGTGCCAGCAGTCCCGTAGGGGGAGGCACAGATACGCAGTATTTT. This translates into CASSPVGGGTDTQYF. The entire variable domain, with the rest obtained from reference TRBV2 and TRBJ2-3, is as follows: EPEVTQTPSHQVTQMGQEVILRCVPISNHLYFYWYRQILGQKVEFLVSFYNNEISEKSEIFDDQFSVERPDGSNFTLKIRSTKLEDSAMYFCASSPVGGGTDTQYFGPGTRLTVL.

The CDR3 loop is CASSQVSQREKTRGSYNEQFF. The CDR3 DNA is TGTGCCAGCAGCCAAGTGTCCCAGCGGGAGAAGACCAGGGGATCCTACAATGAGCAGTTCTTC. The rearrangement joins TRBV14 to TRBJ2-1; TRBD2 aligns across 8 bases. The CDR3 is 21 amino acids. Germline V gives CDR1 SGHDN, CDR2 FVKESK. V shed 1 base and J 1 base; nucleotides not matched to a gene: 18.

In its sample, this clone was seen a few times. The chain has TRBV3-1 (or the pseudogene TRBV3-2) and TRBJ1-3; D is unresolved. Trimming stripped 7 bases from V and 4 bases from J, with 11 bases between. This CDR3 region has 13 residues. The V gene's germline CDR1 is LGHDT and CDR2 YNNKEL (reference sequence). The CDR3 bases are TGTGCCAGCATGGTGGAGGGCGGAAACACCATATATTTT. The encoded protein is CASMVEGGNTIYF.

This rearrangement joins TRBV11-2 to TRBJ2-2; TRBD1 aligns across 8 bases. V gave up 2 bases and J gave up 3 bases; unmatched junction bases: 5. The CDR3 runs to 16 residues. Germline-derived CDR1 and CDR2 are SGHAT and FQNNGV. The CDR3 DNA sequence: TGTGCCAGCAGCTTAAAACAGGGGGTCGACACCGGGGAGCTGTTTTTT. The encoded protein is CASSLKQGVDTGELFF. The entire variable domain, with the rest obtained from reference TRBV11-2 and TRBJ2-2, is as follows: EAGVAQSPRYKIIEKRQSVAFWCNPISGHATLYWYQQILGQGPKLLIQFQNNGVVDDSQLPKDRFSAERLKGVDSTLKIQPAKLEDSAVYLCASSLKQGVDTGELFFGEGSRLTVL.

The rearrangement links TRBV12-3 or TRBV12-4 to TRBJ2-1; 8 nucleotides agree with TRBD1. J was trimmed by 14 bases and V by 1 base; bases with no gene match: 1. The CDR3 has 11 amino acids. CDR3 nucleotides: TGTGCCAGCAGTTTAGGGACAGGGAAGTTCTTC. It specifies CASSLGTGKFF.

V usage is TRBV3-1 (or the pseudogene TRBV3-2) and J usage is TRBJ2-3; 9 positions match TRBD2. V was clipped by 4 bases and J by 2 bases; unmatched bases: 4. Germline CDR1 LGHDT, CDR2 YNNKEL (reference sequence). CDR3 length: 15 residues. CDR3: CASSRLAEPTDTQYF. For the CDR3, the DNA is TGTGCCAGCAGCCGACTAGCGGAGCCCACAGATACGCAGTATTTT.

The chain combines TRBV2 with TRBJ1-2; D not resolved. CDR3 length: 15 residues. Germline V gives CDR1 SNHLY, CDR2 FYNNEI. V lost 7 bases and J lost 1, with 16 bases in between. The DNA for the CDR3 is TGTGCCAGCATCCGAACGAGAGGGTTTAACTATGGCTACACCTTC. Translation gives CASIRTRGFNYGYTF.

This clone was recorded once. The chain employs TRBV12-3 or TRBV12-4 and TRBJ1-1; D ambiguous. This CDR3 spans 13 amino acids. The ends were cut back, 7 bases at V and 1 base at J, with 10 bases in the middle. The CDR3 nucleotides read TGTGCCAGCAATATTAACAGGAACACTGAAGCTTTCTTT. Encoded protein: CASNINRNTEAFF.

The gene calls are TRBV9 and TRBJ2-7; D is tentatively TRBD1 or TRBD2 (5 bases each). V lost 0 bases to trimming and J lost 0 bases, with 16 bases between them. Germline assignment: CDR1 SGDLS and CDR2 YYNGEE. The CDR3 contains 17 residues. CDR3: CASSVGSGARGSYEQYF. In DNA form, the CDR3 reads TGTGCCAGCAGCGTAGGATCCGGCGCGAGGGGCTCCTACGAGCAGTACTTC.

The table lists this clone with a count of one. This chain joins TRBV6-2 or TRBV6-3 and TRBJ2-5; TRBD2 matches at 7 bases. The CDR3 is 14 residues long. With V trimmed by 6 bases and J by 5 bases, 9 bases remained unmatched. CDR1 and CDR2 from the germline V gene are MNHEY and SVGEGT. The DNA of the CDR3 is TGTGCCAGCAGCCCATGGGGGAGGGATGAGACCCAGTACTTC. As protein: CASSPWGRDETQYF.

The CDR3 protein is CASSLGGGVPTGYTF. For the CDR3, the DNA is TGTGCCAGCAGCTTAGGGGGAGGGGTTCCTACTGGCTACACCTTC. The chain joins TRBV7-6 to TRBJ1-2, with D tentatively TRBD1 (5 bases). V was trimmed by 1 base and J by 7 bases, leaving 16 bases between them. This CDR3 comprises 15 residues. Germline V gene lookup returns CDR1 SGHVS and CDR2 FNYEAQ.

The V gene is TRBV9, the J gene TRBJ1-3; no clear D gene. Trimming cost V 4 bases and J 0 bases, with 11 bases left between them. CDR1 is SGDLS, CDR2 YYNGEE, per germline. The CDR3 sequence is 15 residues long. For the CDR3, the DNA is TGTGCCAGCAGCCTCAGGTCTTCCTCTGGAAACACCATATATTTT. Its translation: CASSLRSSSGNTIYF. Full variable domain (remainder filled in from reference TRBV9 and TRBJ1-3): DSGVTQTPKHLITATGQRVTLRCSPRSGDLSVYWYQQSLDQGLQFLIQYYNGEERAKGNILERFSAQQFPDLHSELNLSSLELGDSALYFCASSLRSSSGNTIYFGEGSWLTVV.

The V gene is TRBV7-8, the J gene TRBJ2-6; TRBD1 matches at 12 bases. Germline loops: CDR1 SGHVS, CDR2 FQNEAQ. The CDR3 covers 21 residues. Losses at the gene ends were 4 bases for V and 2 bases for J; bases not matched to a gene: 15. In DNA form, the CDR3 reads TGTGCCAGCAGCTCCCTAAGTTGGGGACAGGGGGCGCGAGCTGGGGCCAACGTCCTGACTTTC. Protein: CASSSLSWGQGARAGANVLTF.

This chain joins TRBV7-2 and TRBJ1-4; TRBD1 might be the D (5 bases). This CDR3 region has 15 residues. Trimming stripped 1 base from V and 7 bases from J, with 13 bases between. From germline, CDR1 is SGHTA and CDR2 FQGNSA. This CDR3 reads CASSLGGTPSEKLFF. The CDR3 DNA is TGTGCCAGCAGCTTAGGAGGGACGCCCTCTGAAAAACTGTTTTTT. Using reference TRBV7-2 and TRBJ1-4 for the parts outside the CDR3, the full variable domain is GAGVSQSPSNKVTEKGKDVELRCDPISGHTALYWYRQSLGQGLEFLIYFQGNSAPDKSGLPSDRFSAERTGGSVSTLTIQRTQQEDSAVYLCASSLGGTPSEKLFFGSGTQLSVL.

The CDR3, as DNA: TGCAGCGTCTCCCCGGGACCCACAGATACGCAGTATTTT. Translated, it gives CSVSPGPTDTQYF. The chain is built from TRBV29-1 and TRBJ2-3; either TRBD1 or TRBD2 may fit D (5 bases each). The V end was cut by 6 bases, the J end by 2 bases, with 12 bases between. Germline V gene lookup returns CDR1 SQVTM and CDR2 ANQGSEA. The CDR3 sequence is 13 residues long.

Here the CDR3 DNA reads TGTGCCTGGAGGTCGGGCCTGAGCGGGAGAATCGGCAGTGAGCAGTTCTTC. Its protein is CAWRSGLSGRIGSEQFF. This chain joins TRBV30 and TRBJ2-1, with 8 bases lining up with TRBD2. V was pared by 3 bases and J by 9 bases, with 19 bases of the junction left unmatched. CDR1 is GTSNPN and CDR2 is SVGIG in the germline V gene (reference sequence). This CDR3 is built from 17 residues.

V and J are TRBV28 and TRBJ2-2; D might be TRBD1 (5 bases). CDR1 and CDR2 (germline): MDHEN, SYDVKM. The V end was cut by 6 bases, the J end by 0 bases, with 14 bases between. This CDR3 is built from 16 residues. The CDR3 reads CASRAPDSSNTGELFF. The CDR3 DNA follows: TGTGCCAGCAGAGCCCCCGACAGTTCGAACACCGGGGAGCTGTTTTTT.

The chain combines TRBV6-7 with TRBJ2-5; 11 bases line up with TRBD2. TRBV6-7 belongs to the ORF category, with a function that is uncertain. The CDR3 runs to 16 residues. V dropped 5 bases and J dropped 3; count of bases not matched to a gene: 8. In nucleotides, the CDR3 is TGTGCCAGCAGTATCTGGACTAGCGGGCATAAAGAGACCCAGTACTTC. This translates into CASSIWTSGHKETQYF.

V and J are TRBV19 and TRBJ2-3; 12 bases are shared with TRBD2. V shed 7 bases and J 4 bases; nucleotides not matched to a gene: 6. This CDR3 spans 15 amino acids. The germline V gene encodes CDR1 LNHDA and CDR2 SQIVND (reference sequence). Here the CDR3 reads CASTPLAGGSDTQYF. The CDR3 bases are TGTGCCAGTACCCCGCTAGCGGGGGGGTCAGATACGCAGTATTTT.

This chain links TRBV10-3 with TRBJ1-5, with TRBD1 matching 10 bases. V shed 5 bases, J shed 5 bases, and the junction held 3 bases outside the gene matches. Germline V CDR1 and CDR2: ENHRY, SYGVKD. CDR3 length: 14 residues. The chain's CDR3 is CAISRQGAYQPQHF. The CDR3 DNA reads TGTGCCATCAGTCGACAGGGGGCATATCAGCCCCAGCATTTT.

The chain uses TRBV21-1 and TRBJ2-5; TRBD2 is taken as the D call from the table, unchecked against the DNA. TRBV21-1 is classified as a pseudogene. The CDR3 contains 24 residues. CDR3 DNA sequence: TGTGCCAGCAGCAAAAGACGGGAGATAGCGGGGGAGGTTGCAGGGTTTCGGGGTCAAGAGACCCAGTACTTC. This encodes CASSKRREIAGEVAGFRGQETQYF.

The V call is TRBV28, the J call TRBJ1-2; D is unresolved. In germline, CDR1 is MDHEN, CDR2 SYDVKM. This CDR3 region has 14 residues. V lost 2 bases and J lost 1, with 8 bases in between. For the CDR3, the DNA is TGTGCCAGCAGTTTAGTAGGGATTAACTATGGCTACACCTTC. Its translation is CASSLVGINYGYTF.

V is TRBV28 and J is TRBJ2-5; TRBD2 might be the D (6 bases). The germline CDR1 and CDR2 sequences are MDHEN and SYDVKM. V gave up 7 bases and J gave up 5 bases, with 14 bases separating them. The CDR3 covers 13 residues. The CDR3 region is CASTKTGAETQYF. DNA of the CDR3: TGTGCCAGCACCAAAACGGGAGCTGAGACCCAGTACTTC.

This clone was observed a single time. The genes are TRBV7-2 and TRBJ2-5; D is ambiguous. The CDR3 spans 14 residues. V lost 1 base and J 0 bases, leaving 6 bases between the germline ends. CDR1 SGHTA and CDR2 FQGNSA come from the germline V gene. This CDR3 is CASSLEVYQETQYF. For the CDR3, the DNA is TGTGCCAGCAGCTTAGAGGTTTACCAAGAGACCCAGTACTTC.